This entry features one T cell receptor (beta chain) sequence. No antigen is known for it. The data are from a study of T cell repertoires in cytomegalovirus infection. General study points: Dominating the ex vivo response were HLA-C-restricted CMV-specific TCR beta clonotypes.

TCRdb reprocessed the reads with MiXCR, giving one entry per CDR3 protein. This table holds approximately 500,000 distinct CDR3 sequences, about 30% found once. Germline V gene sequence: CDR1 LGHDT, CDR2 YNNKEL (reference sequence). The CDR3 has 14 residues. With 4 bases removed from V and 2 bases from J, the gap between germline ends came to 10 bases. The sequenced material came from PBMCs. The sequence was collected from a human donor in good health (CMV status not recorded). Some clones in this sample may be carry-over from other donors' samples. The chain is built from TRBV3-1 and TRBJ2-3, with D unresolved. Here the CDR3 reads CASSLPWATDTQYF. The DNA of the CDR3 is TGTGCCAGCAGCCTGCCTTGGGCCACAGATACGCAGTATTTT.